Listed here are 9 T cell receptor beta chains from one sample, sequenced in a study of shared clonotypes between healthy human individuals. The repertoire was sequenced with immunoSEQ multiplex PCR; TCRdb's copy has only in-frame clones and lacks some. The sample contains some 1.5 million clones, 95% to 99% of which appear only once. The sample was naive CD4+ T cells sorted from blood. Specified subset: CD45RA+ positively selected. These receptors originate from a man aged 25-45 years in good health.

This chain joins TRBV7-8 and TRBJ1-1; 7 positions agree with TRBD1. V gave up 5 bases and J gave up 2 bases; unmatched junction bases: 5. The germline CDR1 and CDR2 sequences are SGHVS and FQNEAQ. This CDR3 region has 14 residues. CDR3 nucleotide sequence: TGTGCCAGCAGCCCCGGGACAGCAAACACTGAAGCTTTCTTT. Translated: CASSPGTANTEAFF.

This CDR3 is CASSYMEGPGEQYF. The DNA for the CDR3 is TGTGCCAGCAGTTACATGGAGGGCCCAGGCGAGCAGTACTTC. The chain links TRBV6-5 to TRBJ2-7, with D perhaps TRBD2 (6 bases). Looked up from germline, CDR1 is MNHEY and CDR2 is SVGAGI. V lost 2 bases and J lost 6, with 14 bases in between. The CDR3 loop spans 14 amino acids.

This chain joins TRBV27 and TRBJ1-5; TRBD1 matches 8 bases. Germline-derived CDR1 and CDR2 are MNHEY and SMNVEV (reference sequence). The CDR3 has 16 residues. V shed 4 bases and J 7 bases; nucleotides not matched to a gene: 12. CDR3 loop: CASSSSRQGIGQPQHF. CDR3 sequence (DNA): TGTGCCAGCAGTTCCTCGAGACAGGGGATCGGGCAGCCCCAGCATTTT.

CDR3 sequence (DNA): TGTGCCAGCAGTGAATTTCAGGGGTCCAGCTACGAGCAGTACTTC. Translated: CASSEFQGSSYEQYF. V is TRBV6-1 and J is TRBJ2-7; perhaps TRBD1 as D (6 bases). Germline assignment: CDR1 MNHNS and CDR2 SASEGT. Trimming took off 2 bases at V and 3 bases at J, with 14 bases between the two ends. The CDR3 consists of 15 residues.

In its sample, this clone was seen once. The chain recombines TRBV5-4 with TRBJ2-3; 13 bases match TRBD2. The trim removed 0 bases at V and 0 bases at J, leaving 4 bases unmatched. This CDR3 region has 18 residues. Germline V gene sequence: CDR1 SGHNT, CDR2 YYREEE (reference sequence). In DNA, the CDR3 is TGTGCCAGCAGCTTGGGACTAGCGGGAGGAACTAGCACAGATACGCAGTATTTT. Translated, it gives CASSLGLAGGTSTDTQYF.

The chain uses TRBV18 and TRBJ2-1; D may be TRBD2 (5 bases). Trimming took 0 bases from V and 5 from J, leaving 8 bases between them. Germline V gives CDR1 KGHSH, CDR2 LQKENI. The CDR3 has 14 residues. Here the CDR3 DNA reads TGTGCCAGCTCACCACCCGGGATCAACAATGAGCAGTTCTTC. Encoded protein: CASSPPGINNEQFF.

The V gene is TRBV14, the J gene TRBJ2-7, with 11 bases lining up with TRBD2. V was pared by 4 bases and J by 0 bases, with 5 bases of the junction left unmatched. There are 16 residues in the CDR3. From germline, CDR1 is SGHDN and CDR2 FVKESK. CDR3 in DNA: TGTGCCAGCAGCCTTATGACTAGCGGGATCTCCTACGAGCAGTACTTC. This translates into CASSLMTSGISYEQYF.

V gene TRBV5-1 combines with J gene TRBJ2-7, with D possibly being TRBD1 (6 bases). This CDR3 has 13 amino acids. From germline, CDR1 is SGHRS and CDR2 YFSETQ. The V end was cut by 3 bases, the J end by 1 base, with 8 bases between. The CDR3 spells CASSSTGSYEQYF. In DNA, the CDR3 is TGCGCCAGCAGCTCAACAGGGTCCTACGAGCAGTACTTC.

The chain combines TRBV10-3 with TRBJ2-7; D is possibly TRBD2 (5 bases). V was pared by 3 bases and J by 2 bases, with 11 bases between. Germline loops: CDR1 ENHRY, CDR2 SYGVKD. CDR3 length: 14 residues. For the CDR3, the DNA is TGTGCCATCAGTGAAGGGAGCGGCCCCTACGAGCAGTACTTC. Its protein product is CAISEGSGPYEQYF.